Listed below are T cell receptor beta chains from one sample, sequenced in a study of T cells in localized non-small cell lung cancer. Produced via immunoSEQ multiplex PCR; TCRdb's table is partial and in-frame only. Here the sample spans about 7,000 clones, 50% being singletons. The sequenced sample was lymph node tissue, obtained before any cancer treatment. The source is a female donor over 55 with stage I lung adenocarcinoma. The CDR3 runs from the conserved cysteine through the conserved F or W. Fields, in order: CDR3 DNA, CDR3 protein, D gene, J gene, clone size, V gene. The D gene is left open where the match is weak. Clone size is stated in some rows and not others, as once, few, many or a class when expanded.

DNA: TGTGCCAGCAGTTACGGACGTTACGAGCAGTACTTC
CDR3: CASSYGRYEQYF
D: NA
J: TRBJ2-7
size: few
V: TRBV6-8

DNA: TGCGCCAGCAGCCGCAAGGCGGCGGGGATCGTGGACGAGCAGTACTTC
CDR3: CASSRKAAGIVDEQYF
D: NA
J: TRBJ2-7
size: NA
V: TRBV4-1

DNA: TGTGCCAGCAGTGCTGCAGGGTCTGAGCAGTTCTTC
CDR3: CASSAAGSEQFF
D: NA
J: TRBJ2-1
size: NA
V: TRBV6-7

DNA: TGTGCCAGCAGGCAGGGCAGATTCTATAATTCACCCCTCCACTTT
CDR3: CASRQGRFYNSPLHF
D: NA
J: TRBJ1-6
size: NA
V: TRBV6-8

DNA: TGTGCCAGCAGCTCTAAAGTGGGGGGTGAAAAACTGTTTTTT
CDR3: CASSSKVGGEKLFF
D: NA
J: TRBJ1-4
size: NA
V: TRBV11-1

DNA: TGTGCCAGCAGGGCAGGGACAGGGAACACCGGGGAGCTGTTTTTT
CDR3: CASRAGTGNTGELFF
D: TRBD1
J: TRBJ2-2
size: NA
V: TRBV7-4

DNA: TGTGCCAGCTCCCCTACTTGGCAGGGATCGGGGGAGCAGTACTTC
CDR3: CASSPTWQGSGEQYF
D: NA
J: TRBJ2-7
size: few
V: TRBV11-3

DNA: TGTGCCTGGAGTGTTCTAGGACAGGGTAACGAGCAGTACTTC
CDR3: CAWSVLGQGNEQYF
D: TRBD1
J: TRBJ2-7
size: NA
V: TRBV30

DNA: TGCAGCGCCCGACAGGGGGTAAACGAGCAGTACTTC
CDR3: CSARQGVNEQYF
D: TRBD1
J: TRBJ2-7
size: NA
V: TRBV29-1

DNA: TGTGCCAGCAGCGACGGGGGCAAGAACACTGAAGCTTTCTTT
CDR3: CASSDGGKNTEAFF
D: NA
J: TRBJ1-1
size: NA
V: TRBV9

DNA: TGTGCCAGCCTCATGGGGAATGGGCCTAACTATGGCTACACCTTC
CDR3: CASLMGNGPNYGYTF
D: NA
J: TRBJ1-2
size: NA
V: TRBV6-8

DNA: TGTGCCAGCCTCTTGACAGGGAACACCGGGGAGCTGTTTTTT
CDR3: CASLLTGNTGELFF
D: NA
J: TRBJ2-2
size: NA
V: TRBV19

DNA: TGTGCCAGTAGTCTAACAGGGGCAGGGGGGCCCCAGCATTTT
CDR3: CASSLTGAGGPQHF
D: TRBD1
J: TRBJ1-5
size: few
V: TRBV19

DNA: TGTGCCAGCAGCCCATACCGGGACAGTGGATCACCCCTCCACTTT
CDR3: CASSPYRDSGSPLHF
D: TRBD1
J: TRBJ1-6
size: NA
V: TRBV9

DNA: TGTGCCAGCTCACCTAGGACAGTCCTAGGGGCTGAAGCTTTCTTT
CDR3: CASSPRTVLGAEAFF
D: NA
J: TRBJ1-1
size: NA
V: TRBV18

DNA: TGTGCCAGCTCACCGGGAGTTAGCTATGGCTACACCTTC
CDR3: CASSPGVSYGYTF
D: NA
J: TRBJ1-2
size: NA
V: TRBV18

DNA: TGTGCCAGTAGTATATACACTGAAGCTTTCTTT
CDR3: CASSIYTEAFF
D: NA
J: TRBJ1-1
size: NA
V: TRBV19

DNA: TGTGCCAGTAGTATCGAGACGAATTATCAGCCCCAGCATTTT
CDR3: CASSIETNYQPQHF
D: NA
J: TRBJ1-5
size: NA
V: TRBV19

DNA: TGTGCCAGCAGCTCGACCCGAGGAGGCACAGATACGCAGTATTTT
CDR3: CASSSTRGGTDTQYF
D: NA
J: TRBJ2-3
size: NA
V: TRBV28

DNA: TGTGCCAGCAGTGAGGCATTGAACACCGGGGAGCTGTTTTTT
CDR3: CASSEALNTGELFF
D: NA
J: TRBJ2-2
size: NA
V: TRBV25-1

DNA: TGTGCCAACAGCCCGGGACGGATCAATCAGCCCCAGCATTTT
CDR3: CANSPGRINQPQHF
D: NA
J: TRBJ1-5
size: NA
V: TRBV6-9

DNA: TGTGCCAGCAGTACCGTGATTCCTCTAGCCTACGAGCAGTACTTC
CDR3: CASSTVIPLAYEQYF
D: NA
J: TRBJ2-7
size: few
V: TRBV6-8

DNA: TGTGCCAGCCCCCATGTCATCATGAACACTGAAGCTTTCTTT
CDR3: CASPHVIMNTEAFF
D: NA
J: TRBJ1-1
size: large
V: TRBV9

DNA: TGTGCCAGTAGAATTGGCGGGACACAGAACACTGAAGCTTTCTTT
CDR3: CASRIGGTQNTEAFF
D: NA
J: TRBJ1-1
size: NA
V: TRBV19

DNA: TGTGCCAGCAGCGTCACAGGGAGGGGAGCTGAAGCTTTCTTT
CDR3: CASSVTGRGAEAFF
D: NA
J: TRBJ1-1
size: NA
V: TRBV9

DNA: TGCAGCGTCTCGGTGGGACAGGGTGGCGAAAAACTGTTTTTT
CDR3: CSVSVGQGGEKLFF
D: TRBD1
J: TRBJ1-4
size: NA
V: TRBV29-1

DNA: TGCGCCAGCAGCCCCCTGGGGGTGGCGGAGACCCAGTACTTC
CDR3: CASSPLGVAETQYF
D: NA
J: TRBJ2-5
size: NA
V: TRBV1

DNA: TGTGCTAGCCTGAGCGGGGACCTATACAATGAGCAGTTCTTC
CDR3: CASLSGDLYNEQFF
D: TRBD2
J: TRBJ2-1
size: NA
V: TRBV12-5

DNA: TGTGCCAGCAGTGAAGCTGGGCTTAGAATGTGGAACACCATATATTTT
CDR3: CASSEAGLRMWNTIYF
D: NA
J: TRBJ1-3
size: NA
V: TRBV6-1

DNA: TGTGCCAGCAGCGTAGGAACAGATACGCAGTATTTT
CDR3: CASSVGTDTQYF
D: NA
J: TRBJ2-3
size: NA
V: TRBV9

DNA: TGTGCCAGCAGCTTTGCTGGGAGGGCATTCTACGAGCAGTACTTC
CDR3: CASSFAGRAFYEQYF
D: NA
J: TRBJ2-7
size: few
V: TRBV12-1

DNA: TGTGCCAGTACCGCGGTGAGGACAGGGAACGAGCGCTATGGCTACACCTTC
CDR3: CASTAVRTGNERYGYTF
D: TRBD1
J: TRBJ1-2
size: once
V: TRBV19

DNA: TGTGCCAGCAGTTTAGTTAAGGGGGGGAATGAGCAGTTCTTC
CDR3: CASSLVKGGNEQFF
D: NA
J: TRBJ2-1
size: few
V: TRBV6-8

DNA: TGTGCCATCAGTGACTACAACCCGACGGGTCCAAGTGGCAACATTCAGTACTTC
CDR3: CAISDYNPTGPSGNIQYF
D: NA
J: TRBJ2-4
size: NA
V: TRBV6-8

DNA: TGTGCCAGCAGCCCTCCTCCCTACAATGAGCAGTTCTTC
CDR3: CASSPPPYNEQFF
D: NA
J: TRBJ2-1
size: NA
V: TRBV28

DNA: TGTACCACCAGCATTTCAGGGGGCCCCGGGGAGCTGTTTTTT
CDR3: CTTSISGGPGELFF
D: TRBD1
J: TRBJ2-2
size: NA
V: TRBV15

DNA: TGTGCCAGCAGCGAGCTCTACAATAAGCAGTTCTTC
CDR3: CASSELYNKQFF
D: NA
J: TRBJ2-1
size: few
V: TRBV6-7

DNA: TGTGCCAGCAGTTACTCGAGGGGGGTGAGCACTGAAGCTTTCTTT
CDR3: CASSYSRGVSTEAFF
D: NA
J: TRBJ1-1
size: NA
V: TRBV6-8

DNA: TGTGCCAGCAGCGTATGGTGGACACCAAACAATGAGCAGTTCTTC
CDR3: CASSVWWTPNNEQFF
D: NA
J: TRBJ2-1
size: large
V: TRBV9

DNA: TGTGCCAGCAGCGGACTAGGAGCTATGACAGATACGCAGTATTTT
CDR3: CASSGLGAMTDTQYF
D: TRBD2
J: TRBJ2-3
size: few
V: TRBV6-8

DNA: TGTGCCAGCAGTCAGGCTCCAGGGGCCACCGGGGAGCTGTTTTTT
CDR3: CASSQAPGATGELFF
D: NA
J: TRBJ2-2
size: few
V: TRBV6-8

DNA: TGTGCCAGCAGCCCAACCGGGCCCTCCTATGGCTACACCTTC
CDR3: CASSPTGPSYGYTF
D: NA
J: TRBJ1-2
size: NA
V: TRBV11-3

DNA: TGTGCCAGCAGTTTAGAGGCTGCCACCGGGGAGCTGTTTTTT
CDR3: CASSLEAATGELFF
D: NA
J: TRBJ2-2
size: NA
V: TRBV27

DNA: TGTGCCAGTTTGACACAGGGGGCGCGGGGTACTGAAGCTTTCTTT
CDR3: CASLTQGARGTEAFF
D: TRBD1
J: TRBJ1-1
size: NA
V: TRBV19

DNA: TGTGCCTGGAGTGTAGGAGGGACAACGGGAAACACCATATATTTT
CDR3: CAWSVGGTTGNTIYF
D: NA
J: TRBJ1-3
size: NA
V: TRBV30

DNA: TGCGCCAGCAGCCAAGATTTTGGGGGGGCTGAAGCTTTCTTT
CDR3: CASSQDFGGAEAFF
D: NA
J: TRBJ1-1
size: NA
V: TRBV4-1

DNA: TGTGCCAGCAGTTCCTCTCGGACAGGGCGGTTAATCTACGAGCAGTACTTC
CDR3: CASSSSRTGRLIYEQYF
D: TRBD1
J: TRBJ2-7
size: few
V: TRBV6-8

DNA: TGTGCCAGCAGCCTTCTGGGGGATGGCTACACCTTC
CDR3: CASSLLGDGYTF
D: NA
J: TRBJ1-2
size: few
V: TRBV28

DNA: TGTGCCTGGAATACCAGGGGGTCCGAAAAACTGTTTTTT
CDR3: CAWNTRGSEKLFF
D: TRBD1
J: TRBJ1-4
size: NA
V: TRBV30

DNA: TGTGCCAGCAGCGGAGGGACAGCCGCTTACGAGCAGTACTTC
CDR3: CASSGGTAAYEQYF
D: NA
J: TRBJ2-7
size: NA
V: TRBV11-3

DNA: TGTGCCAGCAGCTTAAGTCCAGACAGCAACACTGAAGCTTTCTTT
CDR3: CASSLSPDSNTEAFF
D: NA
J: TRBJ1-1
size: few
V: TRBV7-1

DNA: TGTGCCTGGAGACCTTCGGACAGGGAGAACACTGAAGCTTTCTTT
CDR3: CAWRPSDRENTEAFF
D: TRBD1
J: TRBJ1-1
size: NA
V: TRBV30

DNA: TGTGCCAGCAGCCTCCTCGGGGGCTCAACTAATGAAAAACTGTTTTTT
CDR3: CASSLLGGSTNEKLFF
D: NA
J: TRBJ1-4
size: NA
V: TRBV14

DNA: TGTGCCAGCAGCCCCCTACCGGGACACCCCTATGGCTACACCTTC
CDR3: CASSPLPGHPYGYTF
D: NA
J: TRBJ1-2
size: few
V: TRBV11-3

DNA: TGTGCCAGCAGCCGAGATCAGGGAGCCAAAAACATTCAGTACTTC
CDR3: CASSRDQGAKNIQYF
D: NA
J: TRBJ2-4
size: NA
V: TRBV6-8

DNA: TGTGCCTGGAGTGTATTCGGACTGATTCAGTACTTC
CDR3: CAWSVFGLIQYF
D: NA
J: TRBJ2-4
size: NA
V: TRBV30

DNA: TGTGCCAGTAGGATAGGGCCTTACGAGCAGTACTTC
CDR3: CASRIGPYEQYF
D: NA
J: TRBJ2-7
size: NA
V: TRBV19

DNA: TGTGCCATCAGTGCTGCGACAGGGGGCTACATTGAAGCTTTCTTT
CDR3: CAISAATGGYIEAFF
D: TRBD1
J: TRBJ1-1
size: NA
V: TRBV6-8